This T cell receptor beta chain was recovered during a study of cytomegalovirus exposure and HLA in healthy donors. This clone was counted a single time. The PCR used 60 Vbeta and 13 Jbeta primers. The method was immunoSEQ multiplex PCR; TCRdb's version includes in-frame clones alone and lacks a portion of them. The data hold over 150,000 clones, with 77% observed a single time. This TCR derives from a woman between 25 and 40 years old in good health and CMV-seropositive. Sequenced: PBMCs.

The CDR3 DNA sequence: TGTGCCAGCAGCGCTCACTACCTAGGAGATACGCAGTATTTT. Translating gives CASSAHYLGDTQYF. The J gene is TRBJ2-3, the V gene TRBV7-2; D is undetermined. Trimming took 5 bases from V and 5 from J, leaving 14 bases between them. The CDR3 is 14 amino acids. Germline V gene lookup returns CDR1 SGHTA and CDR2 FQGNSA.